Below, one TCR beta chain is given with its context. Antigen unknown. A read error may produce the germline difference seen at one junction end. Read coverage stops 3 residues before the CDR3 terminus; the germline J gene supplies the remainder. The sample comes from a study of T cells in women clearing cervical HPV infection. Whole-study context: Case blood was drawn when the lesion was first found; control blood after infection became undetectable.

Findings and limits, study-wide: Cases carried less TRBV6-7 than controls: about 0.1% versus 0.15%.

Assay: immunoSEQ multiplex PCR; the TCRdb copy retains only in-frame clones and omits some. Its table records tens of thousands of clones. CDR3 length: 15 residues. Germline V gives CDR1 SGHVS, CDR2 FNYEAQ. Each participant carried one incident cervical HPV16 infection only. This receptor was identified in a woman between 18 and 69 years old with a cervical HPV16 infection that either progressed to CIN3+ or cleared (not recorded which). Material: blood buffy coat. The genes are TRBV7-6 and TRBJ2-6, with D unresolved. The CDR3 bases that were read are TGTGCCAGCGGCTTAGGCGTCTCTGGGGCCAACGTC. Translation gives CASGLGVSGANV. The complete CDR3 protein is CASGLGVSGANVLTF.